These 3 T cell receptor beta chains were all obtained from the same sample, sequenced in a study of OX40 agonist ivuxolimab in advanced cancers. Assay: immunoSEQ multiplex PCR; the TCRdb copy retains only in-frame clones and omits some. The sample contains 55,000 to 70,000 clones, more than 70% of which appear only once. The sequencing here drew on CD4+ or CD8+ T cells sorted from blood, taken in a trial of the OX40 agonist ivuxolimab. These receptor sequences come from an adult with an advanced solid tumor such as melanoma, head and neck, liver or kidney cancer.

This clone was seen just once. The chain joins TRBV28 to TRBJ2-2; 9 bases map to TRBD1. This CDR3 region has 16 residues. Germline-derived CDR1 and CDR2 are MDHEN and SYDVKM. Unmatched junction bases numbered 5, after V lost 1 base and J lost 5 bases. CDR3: CASSLYTGGRTGELFF. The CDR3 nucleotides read TGTGCCAGCAGTTTATACACAGGGGGCAGGACCGGGGAGCTGTTTTTT. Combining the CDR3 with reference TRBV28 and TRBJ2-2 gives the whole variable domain DVKVTQSSRYLVKRTGEKVFLECVQDMDHENMFWYRQDPGLGLRLIYFSYDVKMKEKGDIPEGYSVSREKKERFSLILESASTNQTSMYLCASSLYTGGRTGELFFGEGSRLTVL.

CDR3 region: CASSPRGGDEKLFF. CDR3 coding DNA: TGTGCCAGCAGCCCGAGGGGAGGGGACGAAAAACTGTTTTTT. The chain couples TRBV11-3 to TRBJ1-4; tentative D call: TRBD1 (5 bases). Germline CDR1 is SGHNT and CDR2 is YENEEA. V was trimmed by 5 bases and J by 8 bases, leaving 15 bases between them. The CDR3 extends over 14 amino acids.

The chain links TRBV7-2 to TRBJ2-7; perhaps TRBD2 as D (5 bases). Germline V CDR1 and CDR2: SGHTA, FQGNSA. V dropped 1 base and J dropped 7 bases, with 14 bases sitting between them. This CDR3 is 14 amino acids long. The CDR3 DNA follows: TGTGCCAGCAGCTTAGGGCCGGGGTCGCGGGAGCAGTACTTC. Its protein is CASSLGPGSREQYF.